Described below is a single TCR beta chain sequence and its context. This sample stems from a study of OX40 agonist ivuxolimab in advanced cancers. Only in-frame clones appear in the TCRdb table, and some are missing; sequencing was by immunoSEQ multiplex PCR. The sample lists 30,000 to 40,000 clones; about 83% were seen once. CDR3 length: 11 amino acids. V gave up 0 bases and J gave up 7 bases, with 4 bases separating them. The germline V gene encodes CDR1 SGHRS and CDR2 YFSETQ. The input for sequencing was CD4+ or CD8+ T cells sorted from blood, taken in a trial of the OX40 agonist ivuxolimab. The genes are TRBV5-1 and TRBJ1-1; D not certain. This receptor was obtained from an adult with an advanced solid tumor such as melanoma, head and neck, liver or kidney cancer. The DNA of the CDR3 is TGCGCCAGCAGCTTGGAGGGTGAAGCTTTCTTT. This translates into CASSLEGEAFF.